A single sample is the source of the 31 T cell receptor beta chains below, sequenced in a study of shared clonotypes between healthy human individuals. Method: immunoSEQ multiplex PCR; TCRdb's copy keeps in-frame clones and lacks some. The data show approximately 2.5 million clones, 93% seen once. The sequenced sample was naive CD4+ T cells from PBMCs. As to subset: CD45RA+ positively selected. The receptors come from a man between 18 and 29 years old in good health. Some clones in this sample may be carry-over from other donors' samples.

The V gene is TRBV6-6, the J gene TRBJ2-7, with D possibly matching TRBD2 (5 bases). Trimming shortened V by 6 bases and J by 3 bases, and 18 bases separated the two germline ends. CDR1 and CDR2 from the germline V gene are MNHNY and SVGAGI (reference sequence). This CDR3 comprises 15 residues. CDR3 region: CASSIATGSIYEQYF. The CDR3, as DNA: TGTGCCAGCAGCATAGCGACGGGGTCGATCTACGAGCAGTACTTC.

The chain carries TRBV5-4 and TRBJ1-1, with unresolved D. With 1 base removed from V and 0 bases from J, the gap between germline ends came to 7 bases. This CDR3 comprises 14 residues. Germline CDR1 and CDR2: SGHNT and YYREEE (reference sequence). CDR3 bases: TGTGCCAGCAGCTTGCTGAACATGAACACTGAAGCTTTCTTT. Translating gives CASSLLNMNTEAFF. Supplemented by reference TRBV5-4 and TRBJ1-1, the full variable domain reads ETGVTQSPTHLIKTRGQQVTLRCSSQSGHNTVSWYQQALGQGPQFIFQYYREEENGRGNFPPRFSGLQFPNYSSELNVNALELDDSALYLCASSLLNMNTEAFFGQGTRLTVV.

This chain joins TRBV25-1 and TRBJ1-1, with 10 bases lining up with TRBD1. Germline V lookup: CDR1 MGHDK, CDR2 SYGVNS. Trimming cost V 2 bases and J 3 bases; bases outside gene matches: 12. This CDR3 spans 18 amino acids. The CDR3 here is CASSERRTGGIADTEAFF. Written as DNA, the CDR3 is TGTGCCAGCAGTGAAAGGAGGACAGGGGGGATCGCGGACACTGAAGCTTTCTTT.

The CDR3 loop reads CASSGGGPSVRQETQYF. The CDR3 DNA is TGTGCCAGCAGCGGGGGGGGGCCTTCCGTAAGACAAGAGACCCAGTACTTC. V gene TRBV5-4 combines with J gene TRBJ2-5, with a weak D call TRBD2 (7 bases). Germline-derived CDR1 and CDR2 are SGHNT and YYREEE (reference sequence). V lost 4 bases and J lost 2, with 21 bases in between. The CDR3 runs 17 residues.

CDR3 coding DNA: TGTGCCAGCAGCTTGGCCCCGACGCGACAGGGATTCACTGAAGCTTTCTTT. Translated, it gives CASSLAPTRQGFTEAFF. V gene TRBV5-4 combines with J gene TRBJ1-1; 7 nucleotides align to TRBD1. CDR3 size: 17 residues. Germline CDR1 is SGHNT and CDR2 is YYREEE (reference sequence). Germline trimming cut 0 bases from V and 4 bases from J; bases unmatched to any gene: 12.

The CDR3 nucleotides are TGTGCCAGCAGCCCGGGGAATGGCGGGGAGCTGTTTTTT. This sequence encodes CASSPGNGGELFF. The chain couples TRBV7-3 to TRBJ2-2; maybe TRBD2 (5 bases). CDR3 length equals 13 residues. The V gene's germline CDR1 is SGHTA and CDR2 FQGTGA. Trimming stripped 5 bases from V and 7 bases from J, with 11 bases between. Full variable domain (missing parts from reference TRBV7-3 and TRBJ2-2): GAGVSQTPSNKVTEKGKYVELRCDPISGHTALYWYRQSLGQGPEFLIYFQGTGAADDSGLPNDRFFAVRPEGSVSTLKIQRTERGDSAVYLCASSPGNGGELFFGEGSRLTVL.

With respect to this clone: In the same sample, other DNA sequences code for this CDR3. The chain combines TRBV28 with TRBJ2-3, with 7 bases lining up with TRBD1. The CDR3 runs 15 residues. Germline-derived CDR1 and CDR2 are MDHEN and SYDVKM. V shed 2 bases, J shed 1 base, and the junction held 3 bases outside the gene matches. DNA of the CDR3: TGTGCCAGCAGTTTACCAGGGGGAGGCACAGATACGCAGTATTTT. It translates to CASSLPGGGTDTQYF. Drawing the rest from reference TRBV28 and TRBJ2-3, the complete variable domain is DVKVTQSSRYLVKRTGEKVFLECVQDMDHENMFWYRQDPGLGLRLIYFSYDVKMKEKGDIPEGYSVSREKKERFSLILESASTNQTSMYLCASSLPGGGTDTQYFGPGTRLTVL.

CDR3 in amino acids: CASSFLVGAFQQYF. CDR3 DNA: TGCGCCAGCAGCTTCCTCGTGGGGGCTTTCCAGCAGTACTTC. The rearrangement uses TRBV5-1 and TRBJ2-7; TRBD1 might be the D (6 bases). The CDR3 has 14 residues. Germline assignment: CDR1 SGHRS and CDR2 YFSETQ. V lost 2 bases to trimming and J lost 8 bases, with 17 bases between them. Variable domain in full (rest from reference TRBV5-1 and TRBJ2-7): KAGVTQTPRYLIKTRGQQVTLSCSPISGHRSVSWYQQTPGQGLQFLFEYFSETQRNKGNFPGRFSGRQFSNSRSEMNVSTLELGDSALYLCASSFLVGAFQQYFGPGTRLTVT.

The chain combines TRBV5-1 with TRBJ2-3, with TRBD1 matching over 7 bases. V dropped 4 bases and J dropped 1; count of bases not matched to a gene: 3. Per the germline V gene, CDR1 is SGHRS and CDR2 is YFSETQ. The CDR3 spans 14 residues. DNA for the CDR3: TGCGCCAGCAGCGCCACAGGGGGCACAGATACGCAGTATTTT. As protein: CASSATGGTDTQYF. The full variable domain, with the rest looked up from reference TRBV5-1 and TRBJ2-3, is KAGVTQTPRYLIKTRGQQVTLSCSPISGHRSVSWYQQTPGQGLQFLFEYFSETQRNKGNFPGRFSGRQFSNSRSEMNVSTLELGDSALYLCASSATGGTDTQYFGPGTRLTVL.

This chain uses TRBV19 with TRBJ2-7; D call uncertain. The germline gives CDR1 LNHDA, CDR2 SQIVND (reference sequence). CDR3 size: 13 residues. V lost 2 bases and J lost 5, with 10 bases in between. CDR3 region: CASSITFGNEQYF. Written as DNA, the CDR3 is TGTGCCAGTAGTATAACGTTTGGGAACGAGCAGTACTTC.

As for this clone: Other nucleotide sequences from this sample produce the same CDR3. In DNA, the CDR3 is TGTGCCTGGAGTACAGGCTACGAGCAGTACTTC. Translation: CAWSTGYEQYF. V usage is TRBV30 and J usage is TRBJ2-7, with D possibly being TRBD1 (5 bases). This CDR3 contains 11 residues. Trimming removed 2 bases from V and 3 bases from J, with 5 bases in between. Germline V CDR1 and CDR2: GTSNPN, SVGIG (reference sequence).

The V call is TRBV28, the J call TRBJ2-1; 8 bases are a match to TRBD2. With 8 bases clipped from V and 4 bases from J, the junction kept 4 bases outside the gene matches. The germline gives CDR1 MDHEN, CDR2 SYDVKM. CDR3 length: 13 amino acids. As DNA, the CDR3 is TGTGCCAGCCTTAGCGGGATTTACAATGAGCAGTTCTTC. Protein: CASLSGIYNEQFF.

The chain joins TRBV7-2 to TRBJ2-7; D uncertain. V lost 0 bases, J lost 3 bases, and 15 bases lay in between. Germline assignment: CDR1 SGHTA and CDR2 FQGNSA. The CDR3 contains 16 residues. The CDR3 loop reads CASSLASGPLNYEQYF. For the CDR3, the DNA is TGTGCCAGCAGCTTAGCGTCGGGTCCCCTTAACTACGAGCAGTACTTC.

This chain uses TRBV28 with TRBJ1-3, with 11 bases identical to TRBD1. Germline assignment: CDR1 MDHEN and CDR2 SYDVKM. The trim removed 6 bases at V and 2 bases at J, leaving 6 bases unmatched. The CDR3 is 16 amino acids. The CDR3 reads CASSAPGQGAGNTIYF. The DNA of the CDR3 is TGTGCCAGCAGCGCACCGGGACAGGGGGCTGGAAACACCATATATTTT.

The rearrangement joins TRBV9 to TRBJ2-3; 10 nucleotides align to TRBD2. The CDR3 runs 14 residues. Germline loops: CDR1 SGDLS, CDR2 YYNGEE. Trimming removed 3 bases from V and 3 bases from J; junction bases left unmatched: 1. The CDR3 reads CASSASGRTDTQYF. DNA for the CDR3: TGTGCCAGCAGCGCTAGCGGGAGAACAGATACGCAGTATTTT. Supplemented by reference TRBV9 and TRBJ2-3, the full variable domain reads DSGVTQTPKHLITATGQRVTLRCSPRSGDLSVYWYQQSLDQGLQFLIQYYNGEERAKGNILERFSAQQFPDLHSELNLSSLELGDSALYFCASSASGRTDTQYFGPGTRLTVL.

The rearrangement uses TRBV27 and TRBJ2-3; TRBD2 matches 8 bases. Germline assignment: CDR1 MNHEY and CDR2 SMNVEV (reference sequence). The CDR3 covers 21 residues. Germline trimming cut 0 bases from V and 4 bases from J; bases unmatched to any gene: 21. CDR3 residues: CASSLSGLAPRGQGASDTQYF. CDR3 nucleotides: TGTGCCAGCAGTTTATCCGGACTAGCCCCACGGGGCCAGGGCGCGTCAGATACGCAGTATTTT.

The chain joins TRBV7-3 to TRBJ2-5, with D perhaps TRBD2 (6 bases). Germline CDR1 reads SGHTA; CDR2 reads FQGTGA. The CDR3 sequence is 12 residues long. V lost 5 bases and J 5 bases, leaving 9 bases between the germline ends. The CDR3 region is CASSPREETQYF. The CDR3 nucleotides read TGTGCCAGCAGCCCCCGGGAGGAGACCCAGTACTTC.

The chain joins TRBV30 to TRBJ2-7, with 9 bases matching TRBD1. V shed 1 base, J shed 3 bases, and the junction held 10 bases outside the gene matches. Germline-derived CDR1 and CDR2 are GTSNPN and SVGIG (reference sequence). The CDR3 is 16 residues long. The CDR3 DNA sequence: TGTGCCTGGAGTGACCGGGAGGACAGGGGCAACTACGAGCAGTACTTC. It yields the protein CAWSDREDRGNYEQYF.

The chain couples TRBV7-3 to TRBJ2-1, with a possible D match to TRBD2 (6 bases). This CDR3 has 15 residues. The V end lost 5 bases, the J end lost 5 bases, and 16 bases lay between the germline ends. Germline assignment: CDR1 SGHTA and CDR2 FQGTGA. The DNA of the CDR3 is TGTGCCAGCAGCCACGGGAGCTCGGGGCACAATGAGCAGTTCTTC. It is translated as CASSHGSSGHNEQFF.

This sequence joins TRBV19 and TRBJ1-2; tentatively, D is TRBD1 (5 bases). Germline V gene sequence: CDR1 LNHDA, CDR2 SQIVND (reference sequence). Trimming pared 7 bases from V and 5 bases from J, leaving 17 bases between. The CDR3 is 14 residues long. DNA of the CDR3: TGTGCCAGTACCGTACCAGGGTTTGGATATGGCTACACCTTC. This codes for CASTVPGFGYGYTF.

The V gene is TRBV6-1, the J gene TRBJ1-5, with D possibly matching TRBD1 (5 bases). This CDR3 spans 16 amino acids. Germline values: CDR1 MNHNS, CDR2 SASEGT. The V and J ends lost 2 bases and 7 bases respectively, with 18 bases between them. The CDR3 DNA follows: TGTGCCAGCAGTGAACGTCCGGTAGGCGGGGGGCAGCCCCAGCATTTT. Residues: CASSERPVGGGQPQHF.

A note on this clone: In the same sample, other DNA sequences code for this CDR3. The chain is built from TRBV28 and TRBJ2-3; TRBD1 is a possible D gene (6 bases). The CDR3 loop spans 13 amino acids. Germline CDR1 and CDR2: MDHEN and SYDVKM. Trimming stripped 1 base from V and 5 bases from J, with 7 bases between. CDR3 sequence (DNA): TGTGCCAGCAGTTTATCAGGGGAAGATACGCAGTATTTT. Encoded protein: CASSLSGEDTQYF.

The chain has TRBV9 and TRBJ2-2; D assignment may be TRBD1 or TRBD2 (5 bases each). Germline CDR1 and CDR2: SGDLS and YYNGEE. Deletions cut 1 base from V and 4 bases from J, with 11 bases between. This CDR3 spans 15 amino acids. CDR3 residues: CASSVTGTTTGELFF. CDR3 nucleotide sequence: TGTGCCAGCAGCGTAACCGGGACCACCACCGGGGAGCTGTTTTTT. The entire variable domain, with the rest obtained from reference TRBV9 and TRBJ2-2, is as follows: DSGVTQTPKHLITATGQRVTLRCSPRSGDLSVYWYQQSLDQGLQFLIQYYNGEERAKGNILERFSAQQFPDLHSELNLSSLELGDSALYFCASSVTGTTTGELFFGEGSRLTVL.

The rearrangement uses TRBV7-3 and TRBJ2-2; 13 positions agree with TRBD2. The CDR3 length is 17 residues. Losses at the gene ends were 5 bases for V and 1 base for J; bases not matched to a gene: 4. Germline values: CDR1 SGHTA, CDR2 FQGTGA. The CDR3 DNA sequence: TGTGCCAGCAGCCCCAGACTAGCGGGGGGGAACACCGGGGAGCTGTTTTTT. Translation gives CASSPRLAGGNTGELFF.

In this sample, this clone turned up once. The chain carries TRBV5-1 and TRBJ2-6, with TRBD1 matching 7 bases. J was trimmed by 1 base and V by 5 bases; bases with no gene match: 3. Germline V lookup: CDR1 SGHRS, CDR2 YFSETQ. This CDR3 is 15 amino acids long. CDR3 coding DNA: TGCGCCAGCAGGCCGGGACAGTCTGGGGCCAACGTCCTGACTTTC. Residues: CASRPGQSGANVLTF.

This clone was detected a few times. The gene calls are TRBV5-1 and TRBJ1-1, with unresolved D. Trimming left V 4 bases short and J 1 base short, with 8 bases between. In germline, CDR1 is SGHRS, CDR2 YFSETQ. This CDR3 is built from 13 residues. CDR3: CASSHNANTEAFF. CDR3 in DNA: TGCGCCAGCAGCCATAACGCGAACACTGAAGCTTTCTTT.

A word on this clone: No DNA is shown, since the ends of the CDR3 on it are uncertain; the CDR3 is the one TCRdb lists. The V call is TRBV29-1, the J call TRBJ1-1. 13 amino acids form the CDR3, both terminal residues included. In germline, CDR1 is SQVTM, CDR2 ANQGSEA. The CDR3 here is CSVLFGAGTEAFF.

Of note for this clone: This sample includes further DNA sequences coding for the same CDR3. The genes are TRBV5-1 and TRBJ2-3; D remains unclear. CDR3 size: 12 residues. Trimming shortened V by 4 bases and J by 2 bases, and 5 bases separated the two germline ends. Germline-derived CDR1 and CDR2 are SGHRS and YFSETQ. The CDR3 DNA follows: TGCGCCAGCAGCCCGAACACAGATACGCAGTATTTT. It specifies CASSPNTDTQYF.

V gene TRBV5-6 combines with J gene TRBJ1-5, with TRBD1 as a possible D gene (6 bases). Germline assignment: CDR1 SGHDT and CDR2 YYEEEE. Trimming took 1 base from V and 1 from J, leaving 12 bases between them. This CDR3 spans 16 amino acids. The CDR3 region has the DNA TGTGCCAGCAGCTTGTGGGGGCGGCTGAGCAATCAGCCCCAGCATTTT. Encoded protein: CASSLWGRLSNQPQHF.

The genes are TRBV10-3 and TRBJ2-7; 11 bases are a match to TRBD1. After removal of 3 bases from V and 4 bases from J, the junction contained 8 bases not matched to a gene. This CDR3 is 16 amino acids long. Germline CDR1 ENHRY, CDR2 SYGVKD. The CDR3 DNA sequence: TGTGCCATCAGTGAAGGACAGGGGGCGCTTGGGTACGAGCAGTACTTC. This translates into CAISEGQGALGYEQYF.

The V call is TRBV28, the J call TRBJ2-1; D is perhaps TRBD2 (5 bases). CDR1 is MDHEN and CDR2 is SYDVKM in the germline V gene. The CDR3 is made up of 10 amino acids. The V end was cut by 4 bases, the J end by 11 bases, with 6 bases between. CDR3 DNA: TGTGCCAGCAGTTCGGGGAAGCAGTTCTTC. It translates to CASSSGKQFF.